These 32 T cell receptor beta chains share one sample of origin, sequenced in a study of T cell responses to AZD1222 COVID-19 vaccine. Here immunoSEQ multiplex PCR was the method, and the copy in TCRdb shows in-frame clones only, minus some. Among 90,000 to 150,000 clones listed, 88% were seen once. Material: peripheral blood, obtained on day 0 of AZD1222 vaccination. These TCRs come from an adult in good health.

This clone was found once. This chain uses TRBV27 with TRBJ1-1; D is perhaps TRBD1 (5 bases). V was shortened by 7 bases and J by 4 bases, with 22 bases between the two germline ends. This CDR3 region has 16 residues. Germline V gene data show CDR1 as MNHEY and CDR2 as SMNVEV (reference sequence). The DNA of the CDR3 is TGTGCCAGCATCAATCTTGGCGGGGGGATCAGCACTGAAGCTTTCTTT. This encodes CASINLGGGISTEAFF.

The chain is built from TRBV28 and TRBJ1-4, with no clear D. Looked up from germline, CDR1 is MDHEN and CDR2 is SYDVKM. V lost 6 bases and J lost 4, with 9 bases in between. The CDR3 runs 13 residues. The DNA for the CDR3 is TGTGCCAGCAGCCCCTCCCATAATGAAAAACTGTTTTTT. Its protein product is CASSPSHNEKLFF.

The chain carries TRBV29-1 and TRBJ2-5; 11 nucleotides agree with TRBD2. Trimming at V came to 7 bases and at J to 5 bases, leaving 6 bases not matched to a gene. The germline V gene encodes CDR1 SQVTM and CDR2 ANQGSEA. This CDR3 has 13 residues. The CDR3 is CSERTSGRETQYF. The CDR3 coding sequence is TGCAGCGAACGGACTAGCGGGCGGGAGACCCAGTACTTC.

The CDR3 DNA follows: TGTGCCATCCGCCGGGGAGACTATGGCTACACCTTC. This sequence encodes CAIRRGDYGYTF. The V call is TRBV10-3, the J call TRBJ1-2; D unclear. Looked up from germline, CDR1 is ENHRY and CDR2 is SYGVKD. The CDR3 covers 12 residues. V was clipped by 8 bases and J by 3 bases, with 10 bases between them.

This clone was seen just once. This chain links TRBV6-5 with TRBJ1-1; 8 bases match TRBD1. This CDR3 has 15 amino acids. Germline CDR1 and CDR2: MNHEY and SVGAGI. V lost 6 bases, J lost 0 bases, and 6 bases stayed unmatched. CDR3 sequence reads: CASSPPGGMNTEAFF. Here the CDR3 DNA reads TGTGCCAGCAGCCCACCAGGGGGCATGAACACTGAAGCTTTCTTT.

The chain employs TRBV7-2 and TRBJ2-1; D ambiguous. Germline CDR1 SGHTA, CDR2 FQGNSA. The germline V and J ends were trimmed by 2 bases and 0 bases, with 17 bases remaining between them. The CDR3 has 18 amino acids. The CDR3 is CASSLRRSGILSYNEQFF. CDR3 bases: TGTGCCAGCAGCTTAAGACGAAGTGGGATACTCTCCTACAATGAGCAGTTCTTC.

The chain couples TRBV21-1 to TRBJ1-2; no check of the table's D call, TRBD1, against the DNA was made. TRBV21-1 is a documented pseudogene. The length of the CDR3 is 13 residues. CDR3 protein: CASSKGGHYGYTF. The CDR3 DNA follows: TGTGCCAGCAGCAAAGGGGGGCACTATGGCTACACCTTC.

This chain links TRBV2 with TRBJ1-2; D gene unclear. Trimming shortened V by 7 bases and J by 4 bases, and 10 bases separated the two germline ends. CDR3 length: 12 amino acids. Germline V CDR1 and CDR2: SNHLY, FYNNEI. CDR3 in DNA: TGTGCCAGCACAGCAGCGTCCTATGGCTACACCTTC. It encodes CASTAASYGYTF.

The chain has TRBV19 and TRBJ1-2, with D perhaps matching TRBD1 (5 bases). Between the trimmed V and J ends, which lost 3 bases and 8 bases, there was a span of 19 bases. The CDR3 has 15 residues. Germline V lookup: CDR1 LNHDA, CDR2 SQIVND (reference sequence). The CDR3 protein is CASSIGGGGPGGYTF. CDR3 sequence (DNA): TGTGCCAGTAGTATCGGGGGTGGAGGGCCCGGCGGCTACACCTTC.

In this sample, this clone turned up a few times. The V and J genes are TRBV3-1 (or the pseudogene TRBV3-2) and TRBJ2-1; 10 bases map to TRBD2. V was pared by 2 bases and J by 9 bases, with 7 bases of the junction left unmatched. Germline assignment: CDR1 LGHDT and CDR2 YNNKEL (reference sequence). CDR3 length equals 15 residues. For the CDR3, the DNA is TGTGCCAGCAGCCAATTCCTAGCGGGAGCGGGTGAGCAGTTCTTC. Translation gives CASSQFLAGAGEQFF.

The chain is built from TRBV19 and TRBJ2-3; perhaps TRBD2 as D (6 bases). Per the germline V gene, CDR1 is LNHDA and CDR2 is SQIVND (reference sequence). The CDR3 extends over 14 amino acids. V lost 7 bases and J 5 bases, leaving 16 bases between the germline ends. This CDR3 reads CASTLGREGDTQYF. The CDR3 DNA is TGTGCCAGTACTCTCGGGCGGGAAGGAGATACGCAGTATTTT.

This chain joins TRBV6-4 and TRBJ2-3; 8 bases are shared with TRBD1. The CDR3 has 14 residues. The V gene's germline CDR1 is MRHNA and CDR2 SNTAGT. V lost 4 bases to trimming and J lost 1 base; unmatched junction nucleotides: 1. CDR3 region: CASSGTGRTDTQYF. The CDR3 DNA follows: TGTGCCAGCAGTGGGACAGGGCGCACAGATACGCAGTATTTT.

CDR3 protein: CASSIPQGSQNTEAFF. The CDR3 nucleotides read TGTGCCAGTAGTATCCCCCAGGGATCCCAAAACACTGAAGCTTTCTTT. This chain uses TRBV19 with TRBJ1-1; D might be TRBD1 (5 bases). V gave up 3 bases and J gave up 2 bases, with 16 bases separating them. CDR1 is LNHDA and CDR2 is SQIVND in the germline V gene (reference sequence). The CDR3 has 16 residues.

This chain links TRBV5-1 with TRBJ1-2; D is ambiguous. The CDR3 totals 16 residues. Per the germline V gene, CDR1 is SGHRS and CDR2 is YFSETQ. The V end lost 1 base, the J end lost 2 bases, and 15 bases lay between the germline ends. Here the CDR3 DNA reads TGCGCCAGCAGCTTGTCCTTTCATCCGGCAAACTATGGCTACACCTTC. As protein: CASSLSFHPANYGYTF.

The chain is built from TRBV3-1 (or the pseudogene TRBV3-2) and TRBJ2-1, with TRBD2 matching 12 bases. Germline V CDR1 and CDR2: LGHDT, YNNKEL (reference sequence). The CDR3 is made up of 17 amino acids. The junction had 10 bases not matched to a gene; V was cut back by 3 bases and J by 7 bases. The CDR3 region is CASSHVTSGSGRNEQFF. Written as DNA, the CDR3 is TGTGCCAGCAGCCATGTGACTAGCGGGAGCGGAAGGAATGAGCAGTTCTTC.

This chain connects TRBV27 to TRBJ2-7, with 8 bases that match TRBD2. Unmatched junction bases numbered 15, after V lost 7 bases and J lost 7 bases. The CDR3 loop spans 15 amino acids. Germline V lookup: CDR1 MNHEY, CDR2 SMNVEV (reference sequence). CDR3 nucleotide sequence: TGTGCCAGCACCTTGCGGGGACTAGGAGGATCAGAGCAGTACTTC. Translation: CASTLRGLGGSEQYF.

V is TRBV27 and J is TRBJ1-2, with 8 bases that match TRBD1. Germline assignment: CDR1 MNHEY and CDR2 SMNVEV (reference sequence). J gave up 7 bases and V 0 bases, and 10 bases lay outside the gene matches. The CDR3 spans 16 residues. Here the CDR3 reads CASSLSPQGGLVGYTF. The CDR3 DNA reads as TGTGCCAGCAGTTTATCCCCACAGGGGGGGTTAGTTGGCTACACCTTC.

The CDR3 is CASSPDGQGLARSYGYTF. The CDR3 region has the DNA TGCGCCAGCAGCCCCGACGGACAGGGACTAGCGAGGAGCTATGGCTACACCTTC. The rearrangement uses TRBV5-1 and TRBJ1-2; 8 bases line up with TRBD1. The length of the CDR3 is 18 residues. Losses at the gene ends were 4 bases for V and 4 bases for J; bases not matched to a gene: 18. Per germline, CDR1 SGHRS and CDR2 YFSETQ.

J is TRBJ1-2 and V is TRBV5-1; TRBD1 is a possible D gene (6 bases). Trimming removed 7 bases at V and 7 bases at J, with 20 bases between. Germline V gene sequence: CDR1 SGHRS, CDR2 YFSETQ. This CDR3 has 14 residues. The CDR3 DNA sequence: TGCGCCAGCCAGTCCGGATTACAGGGCGGTGGCTACACCTTC. Its translation: CASQSGLQGGGYTF.

The rearrangement joins TRBV6-5 to TRBJ1-4; D not certain. Trimming stripped 6 bases from V and 5 bases from J, with 13 bases between. Germline CDR1 MNHEY, CDR2 SVGAGI. The length of the CDR3 is 14 residues. DNA for the CDR3: TGTGCCAGCAGGCCGGGAGCCCGCAATGAAAAACTGTTTTTT. This sequence encodes CASRPGARNEKLFF.

This chain connects TRBV7-4 to TRBJ2-1; 7 bases are a match to TRBD2. Losses at the gene ends were 1 base for V and 5 bases for J; bases not matched to a gene: 5. The CDR3 runs to 15 residues. Per the germline V gene, CDR1 is SGHVT and CDR2 is SQSDAQ. CDR3 bases: TGTGCCAGCAGCTTAGTAACTAGCGCCCACAATGAGCAGTTCTTC. Translated: CASSLVTSAHNEQFF. Drawing the rest from reference TRBV7-4 and TRBJ2-1, the complete variable domain is GAGVSQSPRYKVAKRGRDVALRCDSISGHVTLYWYRQTLGQGSEVLTYSQSDAQRDKSGRPSGRFSAERPERSVSTLKIQRTEQGDSAVYLCASSLVTSAHNEQFFGPGTRLTVL.

Only one count was recorded for this clone. This chain joins TRBV2 and TRBJ1-2; D is unresolved. The CDR3 totals 19 residues. Germline V gene sequence: CDR1 SNHLY, CDR2 FYNNEI. Deletions cut 3 bases from V and 0 bases from J, with 23 bases between. CDR3 nucleotides: TGTGCCAGCAGTGAGGTTGGGGTAGAACGAGTTCGAACTAACTATGGCTACACCTTC. Its protein is CASSEVGVERVRTNYGYTF.

The V gene is TRBV28, the J gene TRBJ1-2, with D perhaps TRBD1 (6 bases). Germline lookup yields CDR1 MDHEN and CDR2 SYDVKM. This CDR3 is built from 13 residues. Trimming cost V 8 bases and J 9 bases, with 19 bases left between them. The CDR3 here is CASVDSRILSYTF. CDR3 nucleotides: TGTGCCAGCGTGGACAGTCGAATCCTCAGCTACACCTTC.

The chain carries TRBV5-1 and TRBJ2-3, with D perhaps matching TRBD1 or TRBD2 (5 bases each). The germline V and J ends were trimmed by 4 bases and 1 base, with 13 bases remaining between them. The CDR3 runs to 15 residues. Germline CDR1 SGHRS, CDR2 YFSETQ. The CDR3 coding sequence is TGCGCCAGCAGCCCCCGGGACGGACGCACAGATACGCAGTATTTT. Encoded protein: CASSPRDGRTDTQYF.

This clone was seen just once. The chain joins TRBV4-1 to TRBJ2-7, with TRBD1 identical over 8 bases. Germline trimming cut 0 bases from V and 4 bases from J; bases unmatched to any gene: 8. Germline V gene data show CDR1 as MGHRA and CDR2 as YSYEKL. CDR3 size: 16 residues. The CDR3 region is CASSQDRDRSSYEQYF. CDR3 coding DNA: TGCGCCAGCAGCCAAGACAGGGACAGGAGTTCGTACGAGCAGTACTTC.

Only one count was recorded for this clone. The V gene is TRBV28, the J gene TRBJ1-4, with TRBD1 matching over 9 bases. The germline V gene has CDR1 MDHEN and CDR2 SYDVKM. The CDR3 runs 17 residues. Losses at the gene ends were 5 bases for V and 7 bases for J; bases not matched to a gene: 14. CDR3 DNA: TGTGCCAGCAGTCCCCGCGCGGGACAGGGCTTGGGTGAAAAACTGTTTTTT. Protein sequence: CASSPRAGQGLGEKLFF.

The J gene is TRBJ2-7, the V gene TRBV29-1; D gene unclear. The CDR3 is made up of 14 amino acids. CDR1 is SQVTM, CDR2 ANQGSEA, per germline. V lost 7 bases and J 3 bases, leaving 19 bases between the germline ends. The CDR3 region is CSASTAGSNYEQYF. The CDR3 coding sequence is TGCAGCGCCAGCACAGCCGGATCGAACTACGAGCAGTACTTC.

V and J are TRBV9 and TRBJ1-2; D is perhaps TRBD1 (5 bases). CDR1 and CDR2 from the germline V gene are SGDLS and YYNGEE. This CDR3 has 14 residues. The germline V and J ends were trimmed by 0 bases and 5 bases, with 11 bases remaining between them. The chain's CDR3 is CASSVAGTTYGYTF. CDR3 nucleotides: TGTGCCAGCAGCGTAGCAGGGACCACTTATGGCTACACCTTC.

The chain has TRBV30 and TRBJ2-1; perhaps TRBD2 as D (6 bases). Trimming left V 5 bases short and J 9 bases short, with 17 bases between. The germline gives CDR1 GTSNPN, CDR2 SVGIG (reference sequence). This CDR3 has 13 amino acids. CDR3 DNA sequence: TGTGCCTGGGGGAGGCTAGGAAACGGTGAGCAGTTCTTC. This encodes CAWGRLGNGEQFF.

The chain links TRBV4-2 to TRBJ1-2, with D perhaps TRBD1 (6 bases). The CDR3 runs 15 residues. Trimming cost V 0 bases and J 0 bases, with 8 bases left between them. The germline V gene encodes CDR1 LGHNA and CDR2 YNFKEQ. This CDR3 is CASSQDRGANYGYTF. The CDR3 region has the DNA TGTGCCAGCAGCCAAGATAGGGGGGCTAACTATGGCTACACCTTC.

The chain has TRBV15 and TRBJ2-1, with D possibly matching TRBD2 (6 bases). The CDR3 has 16 amino acids. Germline values: CDR1 LNHNV, CDR2 YYDKDF (reference sequence). V was pared by 0 bases and J by 8 bases, with 17 bases between. CDR3 in amino acids: CATSRDPAGYPHEQFF. CDR3 in DNA: TGTGCCACCAGCAGAGATCCCGCGGGATACCCTCATGAGCAGTTCTTC. Full variable domain (outside the CDR3, taken from reference TRBV15 and TRBJ2-1): DAMVIQNPRYQVTQFGKPVTLSCSQTLNHNVMYWYQQKSSQAPKLLFHYYDKDFNNEADTPDNFQSRRPNTSFCFLDIRSPGLGDTAMYLCATSRDPAGYPHEQFFGPGTRLTVL.

This chain joins TRBV2 and TRBJ2-2, with D maybe TRBD2 (6 bases). Germline CDR1 SNHLY, CDR2 FYNNEI. The germline V and J ends were trimmed by 5 bases and 6 bases, with 13 bases remaining between them. This CDR3 region has 14 residues. The CDR3 DNA reads TGTGCCAGCAGTCGGGAGTTCTCATCCGGGGAGCTGTTTTTT. Protein: CASSREFSSGELFF.